This TCR beta chain originates from a study of cytomegalovirus exposure and HLA in healthy donors. Points on this clone: The antigen remains unidentified.

Vbeta (60) and Jbeta (13) primers were used in the PCR. In the authors' methods: Approximately 87 million unique TCR beta chains, 10 million to 14 million shared, were counted in a later analysis. Clones were read by immunoSEQ multiplex PCR, and TCRdb kept only the in-frame ones, dropping some. For V, J and clone size, that table is used; D and trimming come from the DNA. Counted here are under 110,000 clones, roughly 79% occurring once; the ten biggest clones make up around 4.4%. Study observations and caveats: Rarity held for most TCR sequences, but there were some public TCRs that occurred in many donors.

The sequenced sample was PBMCs. This receptor was obtained from a man aged 35-49 years in good health and CMV-seronegative.

The CDR3 coding sequence is TGTGCCAGCAGTGAGGGCAGGGGTCGGGAAAAACTGTTTTTT. It yields the protein CASSEGRGREKLFF. The rearrangement links TRBV2 to TRBJ1-4, with a weak D call TRBD1 (6 bases). The V gene's germline CDR1 is SNHLY and CDR2 FYNNEI. V was shortened by 3 bases and J by 8 bases, with 13 bases between the two germline ends. The CDR3 contains 14 residues.